This T cell receptor beta chain emerged from a study of T cells in Graves' hyperthyroidism and ophthalmopathy. TCR beta CDR3 region amplification was performed from RNA transcripts. A set of HTBI primers served as the primers for a first-round RT-PCR of the TCR CDR3. Via MiXCR, TCRdb re-called the multiplex PCR reads, giving one row per CDR3 protein. The data hold hundreds of thousands of distinct CDR3 sequences, with around 39% observed a single time. From germline, CDR1 is SEHNR and CDR2 FQNEAQ (reference sequence). There are 14 residues in the CDR3. J gave up 4 bases and V 2 bases, and 4 bases lay outside the gene matches.

The genes are TRBV7-9 and TRBJ2-7; 8 bases agree with TRBD2. The sequence derives from a man between 18 and 35 years old with Graves' hyperthyroidism. Sequences were obtained from blood. Written as DNA, the CDR3 is TGTGCCAGCAGCTTACGGGGGGGCTGGTACGAGCAGTACTTC. Encoded protein: CASSLRGGWYEQYF.